Given below is one TCR beta chain in context. As yet, its antigen is unknown. This entry is derived from a study of T cells in Graves' hyperthyroidism and ophthalmopathy. Notes on the study in general: The majority of expanded thyroid clonotypes above 0.001 also appeared in blood. Ophthalmopathy was told apart from stable hyperthyroidism by a 13 V-J model. Ophthalmopathy was predicted by the model a median of about six months ahead of onset.

The investigators amplified TCR beta CDR3 regions from RNA transcripts. HTBI primers drove first-round RT-PCR of the TCR CDR3. One entry per CDR3 protein results from TCRdb running MiXCR on the multiplex PCR reads. The profile covers about 200,000 distinct CDR3 sequences, with 17% appearing a single time and roughly 55% taken by the ten largest. Exclusion of patients followed from uncontrolled infection, other autoimmune disease, pregnancy or lactation. Germline V lookup: CDR1 SNHLY, CDR2 FYNNEI. With 4 bases removed from V and 2 bases from J, the gap between germline ends came to 13 bases. The CDR3 loop spans 15 amino acids.

This clonotype was obtained from a woman aged 50 to 65 with Graves' hyperthyroidism. The specimen was blood. This chain joins TRBV2 and TRBJ2-3; D gene uncertain. The DNA for the CDR3 is TGTGCCAGCAGTGGGCGAGCGAGAAACACAGATACGCAGTATTTT. This encodes CASSGRARNTDTQYF.